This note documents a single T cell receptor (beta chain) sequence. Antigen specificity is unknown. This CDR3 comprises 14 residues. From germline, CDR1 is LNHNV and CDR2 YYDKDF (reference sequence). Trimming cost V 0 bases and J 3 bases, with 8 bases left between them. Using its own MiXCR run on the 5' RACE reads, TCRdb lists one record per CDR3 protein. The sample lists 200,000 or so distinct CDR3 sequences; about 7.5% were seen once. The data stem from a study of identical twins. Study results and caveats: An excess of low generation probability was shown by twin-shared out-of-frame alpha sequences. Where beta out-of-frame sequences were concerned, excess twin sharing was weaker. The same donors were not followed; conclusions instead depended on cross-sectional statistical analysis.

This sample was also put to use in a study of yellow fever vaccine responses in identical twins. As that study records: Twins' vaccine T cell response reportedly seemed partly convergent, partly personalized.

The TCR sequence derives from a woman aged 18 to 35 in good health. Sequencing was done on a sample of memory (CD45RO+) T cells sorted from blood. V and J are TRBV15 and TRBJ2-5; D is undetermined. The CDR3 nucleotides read TGTGCCACCAGCAGAGATAGGCCAGAAGAGACCCAGTACTTC. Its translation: CATSRDRPEETQYF.